A selection of T cell receptor beta chains follows, all from one sample in a study of control samples from healthy donors and cancer patients. Sequencing was performed with immunoSEQ multiplex PCR; in TCRdb, only in-frame clones are kept and a portion is missing. The table includes 84,000 or so clones, about nine tenths detected once. Sequencing was performed on blood. These receptors originate from a man younger than 40 in good health. Each CDR3 is given with its conserved first and last residue. The D gene is left open where the match is weak. Rows may omit the clone size; those that give it use once, few, many or a size class.

V,D,size,length,J,CDR3,DNA
TRBV6-5,.,.,14,TRBJ1-6,CASSYRGRNSPLHF,TGTGCCAGCAGTTACCGGGGTCGAAATTCACCCCTCCACTTT
TRBV7-9,TRBD2,.,16,TRBJ2-1,CASSLALLAGYNEQFF,TGTGCCAGCAGCTTAGCGCTACTAGCGGGGTACAATGAGCAGTTCTTC
TRBV6-5,.,.,13,TRBJ1-2,CASSYDDGYGYTF,TGTGCCAGCAGTTACGATGACGGCTATGGCTACACCTTC
TRBV7-2,TRBD2,.,14,TRBJ2-5,CASSFGGRQETQYF,TGTGCCAGCAGCTTCGGCGGGAGGCAAGAGACCCAGTACTTC
TRBV7-9,TRBD2,.,14,TRBJ2-7,CASSFTAGGDEQYF,TGTGCCAGCAGCTTTACAGCGGGAGGTGACGAGCAGTACTTC
TRBV4-1,.,.,16,TRBJ2-3,CASSQLGHSSTDTQYF,TGCGCCAGCAGCCAACTAGGCCATTCTAGCACAGATACGCAGTATTTT
TRBV5-1,.,.,13,TRBJ1-5,CASSLDPGQPQHF,TGCGCCAGCAGCTTAGATCCCGGGCAGCCCCAGCATTTT
TRBV24-1,.,once,14,TRBJ1-2,CATRDRGPRSGYTF,TGTGCCACCAGGGATCGGGGCCCCCGCTCGGGCTACACCTTC
TRBV5-6,.,.,13,TRBJ2-1,CASSSGVSNEQFF,TGTGCCAGCAGTTCGGGAGTGAGTAATGAGCAGTTCTTC
TRBV3-1/TRBV3-2,.,once,16,TRBJ1-4,CASSYRQGSTNEKLFF,TGTGCCAGCAGCTACCGCCAGGGGTCAACTAATGAAAAACTGTTTTTT
TRBV14,.,.,15,TRBJ2-2,CASRIWDGEAGELFF,TGTGCCAGCAGGATTTGGGACGGTGAGGCCGGGGAGCTGTTTTTT
TRBV6-1,TRBD1,.,15,TRBJ2-1,CASSERDRGGNEQFF,TGTGCCAGCAGTGAGAGGGACAGGGGGGGGAATGAGCAGTTCTTC
TRBV5-4,TRBD1,few,17,TRBJ1-3,CASSRTGQGARGNTIYF,TGTGCCAGCAGCCGAACGGGACAGGGGGCGCGTGGAAACACCATATATTTT
TRBV7-9,TRBD1,.,17,TRBJ2-7,CASSRLGRGQGASEQYF,TGTGCCAGCAGCCGATTAGGGCGGGGACAGGGGGCCTCCGAGCAGTACTTC
TRBV4-1,.,.,16,TRBJ1-4,CASSSPRQPTNEKLFF,TGCGCCAGCAGCTCCCCGCGGCAGCCAACTAATGAAAAACTGTTTTTT
TRBV30,TRBD2,.,13,TRBJ2-7,CAWQRGGTYEQYF,TGTGCCTGGCAGCGGGGGGGCACCTACGAGCAGTACTTC
TRBV29-1,TRBD2,.,12,TRBJ2-1,CISGGTYNEQFF,TGCATCTCGGGGGGTACCTACAATGAGCAGTTCTTC
TRBV10-2,.,.,14,TRBJ2-1,CASSVVGLYNEQFF,TGCGCCAGCAGTGTTGTGGGTCTCTACAATGAGCAGTTCTTC
TRBV24-1,TRBD2,.,15,TRBJ2-3,CATSNQRGSTDTQYF,TGTGCCACCAGTAATCAGCGGGGAAGCACAGATACGCAGTATTTT